This T cell receptor (beta chain) was profiled in a study of human T cells and chemical hapten exposure. Stated time point: pre-sensitization, week 0. The treatment was: therapeutic diphenylcyclopropenone sensitization with weekly scalp DPC. TCRdb recomputed calls from the RACE reads with MiXCR, one row per CDR3 protein. The table records tens of thousands of distinct CDR3 sequences, 8% to 11% of them present only once. Many counts were recorded for this clonotype. The V end lost 8 bases, the J end lost 2 bases, and 15 bases lay between the germline ends. Germline CDR1 is SEHNR and CDR2 is FQNEAQ (reference sequence). The CDR3 covers 15 residues.

The V call is TRBV7-9, the J call TRBJ1-4, with a tentative D call TRBD1 (6 bases). This receptor was taken from a man younger than 40 with alopecia areata. Some clones in this sample may be carry-over from other donors' samples. The input for sequencing was whole blood, taken in connection with sensitization to the hapten diphenylcyclopropenone (DPC). CDR3 loop: CASGTGTRTNEKLFF. The CDR3 nucleotides are TGTGCCAGCGGTACAGGGACGAGGACTAATGAAAAACTGTTTTTT.